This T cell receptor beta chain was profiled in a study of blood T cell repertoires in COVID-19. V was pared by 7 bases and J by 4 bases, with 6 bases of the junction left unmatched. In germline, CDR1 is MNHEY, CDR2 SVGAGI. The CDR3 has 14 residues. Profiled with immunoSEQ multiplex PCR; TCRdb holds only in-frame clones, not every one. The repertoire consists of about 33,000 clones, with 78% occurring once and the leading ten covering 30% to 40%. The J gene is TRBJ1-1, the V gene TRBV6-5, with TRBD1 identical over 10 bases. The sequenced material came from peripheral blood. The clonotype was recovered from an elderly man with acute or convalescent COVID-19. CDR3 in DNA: TGTGCCAGCATAGGACAGGGGGGGGTCACTGAAGCTTTCTTT. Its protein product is CASIGQGGVTEAFF.